A selection of T cell receptor beta chains follows, all from one sample in a study of control samples from healthy donors and cancer patients. Assay: immunoSEQ multiplex PCR; the TCRdb copy retains only in-frame clones and omits some. The sample has tens of thousands of clones, nearly 90% seen once. Sequenced material: PBMCs. These receptors were obtained from a man between 60 and 75 years old with colorectal cancer. Both conserved end residues are part of each CDR3. Fields, in order: V gene, clone size, J gene, D gene, CDR3 protein, CDR3 DNA. A D gene is named only where the DNA matches it firmly. Clone size is given for some rows only: seen once, a few or many times, or a class if the clone is expanded.

v_call: TRBV3-1/TRBV3-2
clone_size: -
j_call: TRBJ2-7
d_call: -
cdr3_aa: CASSRTHRGSSYEQYF
cdr3_nt: TGTGCCAGCAGCCGAACCCATCGGGGGAGCTCCTACGAGCAGTACTTC

v_call: TRBV4-2
clone_size: -
j_call: TRBJ1-3
d_call: -
cdr3_aa: CASSQEGPGVILGNTIYF
cdr3_nt: TGTGCCAGCAGCCAAGAAGGGCCGGGCGTAATCCTAGGAAACACCATATATTTT

v_call: TRBV7-3
clone_size: -
j_call: TRBJ2-2
d_call: -
cdr3_aa: CASRQGTGRTGELFF
cdr3_nt: TGTGCCAGCAGACAGGGGACTGGCCGCACCGGGGAGCTGTTTTTT

v_call: TRBV18
clone_size: -
j_call: TRBJ1-4
d_call: -
cdr3_aa: CASSPRAPNEKLFF
cdr3_nt: TGTGCCAGCTCACCACGGGCCCCTAATGAAAAACTGTTTTTT

v_call: TRBV6-6
clone_size: once
j_call: TRBJ1-1
d_call: -
cdr3_aa: CASRSRTGATEAFF
cdr3_nt: TGTGCCAGCAGGTCCCGAACCGGCGCCACTGAAGCTTTCTTT

v_call: TRBV25-1
clone_size: -
j_call: TRBJ1-5
d_call: -
cdr3_aa: CASSESNQPQHF
cdr3_nt: TGTGCCAGCAGTGAAAGCAATCAGCCCCAGCATTTT

v_call: TRBV2
clone_size: -
j_call: TRBJ2-2
d_call: TRBD1
cdr3_aa: CASKGQGGFGGELFF
cdr3_nt: TGTGCCAGCAAAGGACAGGGTGGATTTGGGGGGGAGCTGTTTTTT

v_call: TRBV5-6
clone_size: few
j_call: TRBJ2-6
d_call: -
cdr3_aa: CASRVEFVSGANVLTF
cdr3_nt: TGTGCCAGCAGGGTGGAGTTTGTATCTGGGGCCAACGTCCTGACTTTC

v_call: TRBV7-9
clone_size: -
j_call: TRBJ2-5
d_call: TRBD2
cdr3_aa: CASSSISGGDETQYF
cdr3_nt: TGTGCCAGCAGCTCGATCAGCGGGGGCGATGAGACCCAGTACTTC

v_call: TRBV28
clone_size: once
j_call: TRBJ1-2
d_call: TRBD1
cdr3_aa: CASSLRPGGYGYTF
cdr3_nt: TGTGCCAGCAGTTTACGCCCAGGGGGATATGGCTACACCTTC

v_call: TRBV6-1
clone_size: -
j_call: TRBJ1-5
d_call: -
cdr3_aa: CASSEAGGYQPQHF
cdr3_nt: TGTGCCAGCAGTGAAGCAGGGGGTTATCAGCCCCAGCATTTT

v_call: TRBV2
clone_size: -
j_call: TRBJ1-1
d_call: -
cdr3_aa: CASSRLPRVVNTEAFF
cdr3_nt: TGTGCCAGCAGCCGCCTACCCAGGGTGGTGAACACTGAAGCTTTCTTT

v_call: TRBV3-1/TRBV3-2
clone_size: -
j_call: TRBJ1-2
d_call: -
cdr3_aa: CASSHRAGYTF
cdr3_nt: TGTGCCAGCAGCCACAGGGCTGGCTACACCTTC

v_call: TRBV28
clone_size: few
j_call: TRBJ1-3
d_call: -
cdr3_aa: CASSGSPGTGNTIYF
cdr3_nt: TGTGCCAGCAGTGGCTCGCCTGGGACTGGAAACACCATATATTTT

v_call: TRBV19
clone_size: -
j_call: TRBJ1-5
d_call: -
cdr3_aa: CASSIQGRQPQHF
cdr3_nt: TGTGCCAGTAGTATCCAGGGGAGACAGCCCCAGCATTTT

v_call: TRBV18
clone_size: -
j_call: TRBJ2-7
d_call: -
cdr3_aa: CASSPTTHSEQYF
cdr3_nt: TGTGCCAGCTCACCAACGACACATTCGGAGCAGTACTTC

v_call: TRBV9
clone_size: -
j_call: TRBJ2-2
d_call: -
cdr3_aa: CASSPGGINRGELFF
cdr3_nt: TGTGCCAGCAGCCCCGGCGGGATCAACCGCGGGGAGCTGTTTTTT

v_call: TRBV11-3
clone_size: -
j_call: TRBJ2-7
d_call: -
cdr3_aa: CASSFQGSDEQYF
cdr3_nt: TGTGCCAGCAGCTTCCAGGGCAGCGACGAGCAGTACTTC

v_call: TRBV11-2
clone_size: -
j_call: TRBJ2-1
d_call: -
cdr3_aa: CASSLRGRGFDEQFF
cdr3_nt: TGTGCCAGCAGCTTAAGGGGTCGAGGTTTCGATGAGCAGTTCTTC

v_call: TRBV6-2/TRBV6-3
clone_size: -
j_call: TRBJ2-7
d_call: -
cdr3_aa: CASSYGGSFSYEQYF
cdr3_nt: TGTGCCAGCAGTTACGGGGGGTCGTTCTCCTACGAGCAGTACTTC

v_call: TRBV19
clone_size: -
j_call: TRBJ1-6
d_call: TRBD1
cdr3_aa: CASSTRDRGSYNSPLHF
cdr3_nt: TGTGCCAGTAGTACCCGGGACAGGGGCTCCTATAATTCACCCCTCCACTTT

v_call: TRBV27
clone_size: -
j_call: TRBJ2-6
d_call: -
cdr3_aa: CASICPGGLNPRSGANVLTF
cdr3_nt: TGTGCCAGCATATGCCCCGGGGGATTGAACCCCCGTTCTGGGGCCAACGTCCTGACTTTC

v_call: TRBV28
clone_size: -
j_call: TRBJ1-1
d_call: TRBD1
cdr3_aa: CASRKQGGITEAFF
cdr3_nt: TGTGCCAGCCGCAAACAGGGGGGGATAACTGAAGCTTTCTTT